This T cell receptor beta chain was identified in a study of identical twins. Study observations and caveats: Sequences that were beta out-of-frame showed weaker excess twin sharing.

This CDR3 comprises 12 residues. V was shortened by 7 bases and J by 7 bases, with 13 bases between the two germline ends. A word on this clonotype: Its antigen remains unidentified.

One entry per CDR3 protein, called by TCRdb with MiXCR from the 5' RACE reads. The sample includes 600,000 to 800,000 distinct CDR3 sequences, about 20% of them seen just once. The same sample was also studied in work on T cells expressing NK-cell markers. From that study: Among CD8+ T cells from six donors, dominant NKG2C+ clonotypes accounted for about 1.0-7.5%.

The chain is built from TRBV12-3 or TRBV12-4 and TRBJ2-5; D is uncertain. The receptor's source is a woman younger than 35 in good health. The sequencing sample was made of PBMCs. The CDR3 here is CASNDRKGTQYF. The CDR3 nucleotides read TGTGCCAGCAACGACCGCAAGGGGACCCAGTACTTC.